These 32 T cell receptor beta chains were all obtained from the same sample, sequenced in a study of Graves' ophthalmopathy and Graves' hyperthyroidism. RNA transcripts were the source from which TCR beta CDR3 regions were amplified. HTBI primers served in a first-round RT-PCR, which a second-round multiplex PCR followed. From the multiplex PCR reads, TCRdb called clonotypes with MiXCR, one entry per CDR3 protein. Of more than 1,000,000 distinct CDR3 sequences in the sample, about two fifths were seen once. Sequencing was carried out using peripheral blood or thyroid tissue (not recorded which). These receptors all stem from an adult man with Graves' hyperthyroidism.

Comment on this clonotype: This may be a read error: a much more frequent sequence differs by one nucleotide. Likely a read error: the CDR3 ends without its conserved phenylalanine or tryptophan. CDR3 bases: TGTGCCAGCAGCCCTGTGTCGGGACAGGGGGCATCCTACGAGCAGTACCTC. Translated, it gives CASSPVSGQGASYEQYL. V is TRBV7-9 and J is TRBJ2-7, with 12 positions matching TRBD1. Germline V CDR1 and CDR2: SEHNR, FQNEAQ (reference sequence). The CDR3 runs to 17 residues. After removal of 5 bases from V and 1 base from J, the junction contained 9 bases not matched to a gene.

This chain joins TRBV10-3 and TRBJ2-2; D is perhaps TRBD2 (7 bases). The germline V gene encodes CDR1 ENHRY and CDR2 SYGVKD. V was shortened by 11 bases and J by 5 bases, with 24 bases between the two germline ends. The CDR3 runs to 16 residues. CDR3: CAHAPQGRGKTGELFF. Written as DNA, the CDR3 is TGTGCCCACGCCCCGCAGGGGAGGGGGAAGACCGGGGAGCTGTTTTTT.

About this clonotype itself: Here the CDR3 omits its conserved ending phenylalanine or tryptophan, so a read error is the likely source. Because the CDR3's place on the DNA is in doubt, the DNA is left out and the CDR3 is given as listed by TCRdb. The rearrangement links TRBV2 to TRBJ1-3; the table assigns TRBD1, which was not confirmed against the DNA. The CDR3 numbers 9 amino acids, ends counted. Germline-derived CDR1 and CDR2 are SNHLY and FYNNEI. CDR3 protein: CASSAQGST.

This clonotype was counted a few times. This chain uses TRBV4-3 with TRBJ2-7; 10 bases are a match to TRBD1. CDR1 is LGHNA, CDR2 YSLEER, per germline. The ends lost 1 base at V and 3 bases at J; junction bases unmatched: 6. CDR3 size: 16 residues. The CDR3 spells CASSQVDGTGVYEQYF. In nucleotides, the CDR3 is TGCGCCAGCAGCCAAGTCGATGGGACAGGGGTCTACGAGCAGTACTTC.

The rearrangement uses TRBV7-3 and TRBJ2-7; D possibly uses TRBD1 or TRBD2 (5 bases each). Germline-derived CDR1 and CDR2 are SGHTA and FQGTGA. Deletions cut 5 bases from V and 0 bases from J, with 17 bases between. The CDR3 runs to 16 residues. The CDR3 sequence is CASSQGTAISSYEQYF. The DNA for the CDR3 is TGTGCCAGCAGCCAAGGGACCGCGATAAGCTCCTACGAGCAGTACTTC.

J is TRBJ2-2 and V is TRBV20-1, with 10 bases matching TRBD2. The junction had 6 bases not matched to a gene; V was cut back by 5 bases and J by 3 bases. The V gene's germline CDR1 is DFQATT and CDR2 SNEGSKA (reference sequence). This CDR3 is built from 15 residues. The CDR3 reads CSAPKGLAHTGELFF. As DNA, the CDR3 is TGCAGTGCTCCTAAGGGACTAGCGCACACCGGGGAGCTGTTTTTT.

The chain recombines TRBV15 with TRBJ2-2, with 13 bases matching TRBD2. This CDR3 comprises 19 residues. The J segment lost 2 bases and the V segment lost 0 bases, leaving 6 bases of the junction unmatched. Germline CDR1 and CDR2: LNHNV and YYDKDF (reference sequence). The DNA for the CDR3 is TGTGCCACCAGCAGAGATCAAGGACTAGCGGGAGTAAACACCGGGGAGCTGTTTTTT. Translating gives CATSRDQGLAGVNTGELFF.

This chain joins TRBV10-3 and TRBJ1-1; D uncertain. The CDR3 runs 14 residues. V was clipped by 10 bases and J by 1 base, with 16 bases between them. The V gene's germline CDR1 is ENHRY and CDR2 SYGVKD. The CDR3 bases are TGTGCCAGCACCCCAAGCTGGAGGAACACTGAAGCTTTCTTT. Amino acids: CASTPSWRNTEAFF.

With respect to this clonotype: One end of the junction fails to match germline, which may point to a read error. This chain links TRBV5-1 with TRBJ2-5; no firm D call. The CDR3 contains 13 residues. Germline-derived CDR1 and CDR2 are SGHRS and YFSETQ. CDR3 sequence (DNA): TGTGCCAGCAGCCATAGGGCAGAAGAGACCCAGTACTTC. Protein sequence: CASSHRAEETQYF. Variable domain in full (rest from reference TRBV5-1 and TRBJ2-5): KAGVTQTPRYLIKTRGQQVTLSCSPISGHRSVSWYQQTPGQGLQFLFEYFSETQRNKGNFPGRFSGRQFSNSRSEMNVSTLELGDSALYLCASSHRAEETQYFGPGTRLLVL.

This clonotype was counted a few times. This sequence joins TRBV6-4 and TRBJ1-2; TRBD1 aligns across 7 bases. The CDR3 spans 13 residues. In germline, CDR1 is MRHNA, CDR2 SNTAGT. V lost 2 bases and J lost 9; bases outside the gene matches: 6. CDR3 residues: CASSDGGGGSYTF. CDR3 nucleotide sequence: TGTGCCAGCAGTGACGGAGGGGGCGGGAGCTACACCTTC.

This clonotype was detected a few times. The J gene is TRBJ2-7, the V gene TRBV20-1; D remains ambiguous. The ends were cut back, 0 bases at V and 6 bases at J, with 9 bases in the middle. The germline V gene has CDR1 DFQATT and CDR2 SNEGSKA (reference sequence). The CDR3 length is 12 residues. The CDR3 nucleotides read TGCAGTGCTAGAGATCCCGGGTCCGAGCAGTACTTC. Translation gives CSARDPGSEQYF.

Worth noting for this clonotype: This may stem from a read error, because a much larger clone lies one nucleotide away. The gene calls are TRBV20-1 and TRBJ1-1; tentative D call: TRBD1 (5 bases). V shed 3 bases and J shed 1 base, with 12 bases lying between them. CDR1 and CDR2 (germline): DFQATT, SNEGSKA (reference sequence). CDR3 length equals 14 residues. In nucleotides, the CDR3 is TGCAGTGCTAGCCAAGGGGATCCGAACACTGAAGCTTTCTTT. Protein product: CSASQGDPNTEAFF.

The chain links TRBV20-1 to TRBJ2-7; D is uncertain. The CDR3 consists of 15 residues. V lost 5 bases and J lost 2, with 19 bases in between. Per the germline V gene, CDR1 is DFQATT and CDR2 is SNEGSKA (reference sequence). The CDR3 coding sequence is TGCAGTGCTGTTCCTATAGCAGAATCCCCCTACGAGCAGTACTTC. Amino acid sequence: CSAVPIAESPYEQYF.

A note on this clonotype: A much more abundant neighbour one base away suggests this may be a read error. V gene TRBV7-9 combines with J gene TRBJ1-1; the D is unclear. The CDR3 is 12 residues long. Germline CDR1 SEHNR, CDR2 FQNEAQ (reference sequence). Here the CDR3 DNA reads TGTGCCGGCAGCTCCACACCCACTGAAGCTTTCTTT. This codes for CAGSSTPTEAFF.

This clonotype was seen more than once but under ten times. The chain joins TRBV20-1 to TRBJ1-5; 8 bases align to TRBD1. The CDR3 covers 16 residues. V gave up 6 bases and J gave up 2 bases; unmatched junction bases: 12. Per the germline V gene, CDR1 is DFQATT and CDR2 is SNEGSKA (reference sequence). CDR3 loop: CSAPRQGAVGNQPQHF. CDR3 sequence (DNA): TGCAGTGCACCCCGCCAGGGGGCGGTCGGCAATCAGCCCCAGCATTTT.

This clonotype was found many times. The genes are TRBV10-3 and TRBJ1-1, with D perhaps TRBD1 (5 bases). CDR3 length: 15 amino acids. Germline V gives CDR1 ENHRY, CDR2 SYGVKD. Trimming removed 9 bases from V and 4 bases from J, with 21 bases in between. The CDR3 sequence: CAIAAGGVRVTEAFF. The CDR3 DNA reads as TGTGCCATTGCTGCTGGGGGGGTGCGGGTCACTGAAGCTTTCTTT.

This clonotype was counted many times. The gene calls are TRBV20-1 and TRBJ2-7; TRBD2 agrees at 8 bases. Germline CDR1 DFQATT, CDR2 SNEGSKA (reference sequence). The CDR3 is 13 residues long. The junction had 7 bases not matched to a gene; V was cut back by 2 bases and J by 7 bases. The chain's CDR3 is CSARKLADWEQYF. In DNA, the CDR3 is TGCAGTGCTAGAAAACTAGCGGATTGGGAGCAGTACTTC.

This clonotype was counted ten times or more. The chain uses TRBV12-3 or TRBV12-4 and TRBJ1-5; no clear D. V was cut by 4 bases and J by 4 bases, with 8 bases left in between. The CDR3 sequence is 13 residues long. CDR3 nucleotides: TGTGCCAGCAGTTACCGACATAATCAGCCCCAGCATTTT. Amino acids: CASSYRHNQPQHF.

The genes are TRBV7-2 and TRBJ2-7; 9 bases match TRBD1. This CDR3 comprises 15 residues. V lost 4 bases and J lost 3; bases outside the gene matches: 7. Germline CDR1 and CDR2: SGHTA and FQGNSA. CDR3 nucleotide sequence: TGTGCCAGCAGCTCATTTGGGGACAGGGTCTACGAGCAGTACTTC. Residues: CASSSFGDRVYEQYF.

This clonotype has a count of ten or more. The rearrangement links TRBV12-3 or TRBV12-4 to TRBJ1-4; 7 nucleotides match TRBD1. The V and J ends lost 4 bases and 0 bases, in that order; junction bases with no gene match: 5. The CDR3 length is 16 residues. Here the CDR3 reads CASSYTGTATNEKLFF. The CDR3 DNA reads TGTGCCAGCAGTTACACCGGGACAGCAACTAATGAAAAACTGTTTTTT.

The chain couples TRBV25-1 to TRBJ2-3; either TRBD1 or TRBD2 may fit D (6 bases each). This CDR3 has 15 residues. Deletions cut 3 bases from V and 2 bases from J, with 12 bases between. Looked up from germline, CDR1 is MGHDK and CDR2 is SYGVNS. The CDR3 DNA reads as TGTGCCAGCAGTGATAATGGGGGGCCCACAGATACGCAGTATTTT. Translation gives CASSDNGGPTDTQYF. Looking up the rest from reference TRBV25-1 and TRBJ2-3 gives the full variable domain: EADIYQTPRYLVIGTGKKITLECSQTMGHDKMYWYQQDPGMELHLIHYSYGVNSTEKGDLSSESTVSRIRTEHFPLTLESARPSHTSQYLCASSDNGGPTDTQYFGPGTRLTVL.

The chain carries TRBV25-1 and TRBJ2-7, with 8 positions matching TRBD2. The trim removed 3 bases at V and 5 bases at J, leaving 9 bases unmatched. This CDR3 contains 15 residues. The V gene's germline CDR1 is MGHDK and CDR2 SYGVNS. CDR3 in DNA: TGTGCCAGCAGTGATTGGGCGGGAGGAGTAAACGAGCAGTACTTC. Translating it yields CASSDWAGGVNEQYF.

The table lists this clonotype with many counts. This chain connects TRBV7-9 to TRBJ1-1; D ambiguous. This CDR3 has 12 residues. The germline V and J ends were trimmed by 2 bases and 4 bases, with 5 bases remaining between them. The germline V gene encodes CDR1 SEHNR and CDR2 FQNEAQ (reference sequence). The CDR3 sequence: CASSLRVTEAFF. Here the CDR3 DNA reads TGTGCCAGCAGCTTAAGGGTCACTGAAGCTTTCTTT.

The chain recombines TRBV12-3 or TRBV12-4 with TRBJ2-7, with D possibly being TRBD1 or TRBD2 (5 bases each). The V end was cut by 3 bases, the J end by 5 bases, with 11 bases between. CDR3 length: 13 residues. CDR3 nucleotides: TGTGCCAGCAGTTTGGGGGTGACAGACGAGCAGTACTTC. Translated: CASSLGVTDEQYF.

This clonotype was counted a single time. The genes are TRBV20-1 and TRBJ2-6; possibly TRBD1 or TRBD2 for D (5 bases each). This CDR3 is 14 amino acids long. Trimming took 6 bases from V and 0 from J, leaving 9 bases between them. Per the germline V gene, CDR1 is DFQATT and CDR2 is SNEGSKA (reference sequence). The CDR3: CSAKGTSGANVLTF. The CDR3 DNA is TGCAGTGCCAAGGGGACCTCTGGGGCCAACGTCCTGACTTTC.

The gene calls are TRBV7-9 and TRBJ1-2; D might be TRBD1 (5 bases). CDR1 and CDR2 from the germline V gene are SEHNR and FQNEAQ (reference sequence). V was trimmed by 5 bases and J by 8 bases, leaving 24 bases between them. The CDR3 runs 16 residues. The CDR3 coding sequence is TGTGCCAGCAGCCACCAAAAGGGGCAGGGCCCTGGCGGCTACACCTTC. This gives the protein CASSHQKGQGPGGYTF.

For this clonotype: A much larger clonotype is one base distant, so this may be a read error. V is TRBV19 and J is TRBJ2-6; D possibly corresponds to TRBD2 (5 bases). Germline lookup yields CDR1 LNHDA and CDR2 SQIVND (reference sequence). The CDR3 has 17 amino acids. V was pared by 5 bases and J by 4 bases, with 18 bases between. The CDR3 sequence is CASSVPPGVLGANVLTF. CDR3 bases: TGTGCCAGTAGTGTACCCCCCGGGGTGCTCGGGGCCAACGTCCTGACTTTC.

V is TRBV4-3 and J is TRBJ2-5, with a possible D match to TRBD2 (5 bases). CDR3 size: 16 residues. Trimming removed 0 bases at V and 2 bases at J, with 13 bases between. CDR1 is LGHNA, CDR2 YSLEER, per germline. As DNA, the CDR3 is TGCGCCAGCAGCCAAGATGGGCGAGCGGTTCAAGAGACCCAGTACTTC. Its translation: CASSQDGRAVQETQYF.

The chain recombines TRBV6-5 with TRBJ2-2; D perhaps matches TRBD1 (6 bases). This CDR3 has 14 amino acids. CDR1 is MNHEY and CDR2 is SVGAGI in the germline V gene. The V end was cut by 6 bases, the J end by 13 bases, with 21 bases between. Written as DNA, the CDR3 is TGTGCCAGCAGACTACAGGGAAGAAAAGATGGGCTGTTTTTT. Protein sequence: CASRLQGRKDGLFF.

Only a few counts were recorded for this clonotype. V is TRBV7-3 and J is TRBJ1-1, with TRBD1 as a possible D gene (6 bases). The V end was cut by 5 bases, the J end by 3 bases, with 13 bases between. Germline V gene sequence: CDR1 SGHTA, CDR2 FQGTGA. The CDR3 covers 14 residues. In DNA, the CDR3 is TGTGCCAGCAGCGCGACAGGTCAGGACACTGAAGCTTTCTTT. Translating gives CASSATGQDTEAFF.

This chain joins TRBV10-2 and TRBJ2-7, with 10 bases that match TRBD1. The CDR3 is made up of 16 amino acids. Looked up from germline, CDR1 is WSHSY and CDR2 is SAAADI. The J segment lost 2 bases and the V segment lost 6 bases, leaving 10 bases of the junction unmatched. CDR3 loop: CASSQLGGQGTYEQYF. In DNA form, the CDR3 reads TGCGCCAGCAGCCAATTAGGGGGACAGGGGACCTACGAGCAGTACTTC.

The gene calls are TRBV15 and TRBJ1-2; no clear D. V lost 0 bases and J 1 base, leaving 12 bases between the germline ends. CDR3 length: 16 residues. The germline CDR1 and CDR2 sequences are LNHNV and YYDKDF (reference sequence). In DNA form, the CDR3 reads TGTGCCACCAGCAGAGACCCTCTAGGGAATAACTATGGCTACACCTTC. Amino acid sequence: CATSRDPLGNNYGYTF.